This T cell receptor (beta chain) was captured in a study of T cell repertoires in cytomegalovirus infection. Study-level information: Indicated by public TCR beta signatures were CMV infection and matching HLA type. Whole-study results and caveats: There were carriers of CMV plus the relevant HLA, and cumulative public TCR beta family frequency identified them. The ex vivo response showed dominance by HLA-C-restricted CMV-specific TCR beta clonotypes.

Germline V gene lookup returns CDR1 SGHTA and CDR2 FQGNSA. The CDR3 extends over 16 amino acids. The V end was cut by 6 bases, the J end by 0 bases, with 17 bases between. One entry per CDR3 protein, called by TCRdb with MiXCR from the reads. The top ten clones hold about 13% of a sample with more than 400,000 distinct CDR3 sequences, 26% of them seen once. This clonotype was seen only a few times. As yet, its antigen is unknown. This clonotype originated in a human donor in good health (CMV status not recorded). Some clones in this sample may be carry-over from other donors' samples. Sequencing was carried out using PBMCs. V and J are TRBV7-2 and TRBJ1-1, with a tentative D call TRBD1 (6 bases). The CDR3 sequence: CASRSFNGQLNTEAFF. CDR3 DNA: TGTGCCAGCAGATCTTTTAACGGACAGTTGAACACTGAAGCTTTCTTT.